This T cell receptor (beta chain) was retrieved from a study of PD-1 blockade in classical Hodgkin lymphoma. CDR1 and CDR2 from the germline V gene are SGHNT and YYREEE (reference sequence). V lost 6 bases, J lost 9 bases, and 16 bases lay in between. The CDR3 has 13 residues. Clones were sequenced by immunoSEQ multiplex PCR, and TCRdb holds only the in-frame ones, with some missing. Of tens of thousands of clones listed, about three quarters are singletons. Findings and limits, study-wide: Baseline diversity in complete responders resembled that of newly diagnosed patients. Reports described newly diagnosed patients as having lower baseline TCR diversity than healthy donors.

All patients experienced relapse after autologous stem cell transplantation, and brentuximab vedotin exposure was variable. About this clone itself: Antigen: not known.

Sequenced here: peripheral blood mononuclear cells (PBMCs), sampled at baseline. V is TRBV5-4 and J is TRBJ2-1, with TRBD2 as a possible D gene (5 bases). The receptor's source is a human donor with classical Hodgkin lymphoma. CDR3 in DNA: TGTGCCAGCACCACCCCCCAGAGCGGTGAGCAGTTCTTC. It yields the protein CASTTPQSGEQFF.